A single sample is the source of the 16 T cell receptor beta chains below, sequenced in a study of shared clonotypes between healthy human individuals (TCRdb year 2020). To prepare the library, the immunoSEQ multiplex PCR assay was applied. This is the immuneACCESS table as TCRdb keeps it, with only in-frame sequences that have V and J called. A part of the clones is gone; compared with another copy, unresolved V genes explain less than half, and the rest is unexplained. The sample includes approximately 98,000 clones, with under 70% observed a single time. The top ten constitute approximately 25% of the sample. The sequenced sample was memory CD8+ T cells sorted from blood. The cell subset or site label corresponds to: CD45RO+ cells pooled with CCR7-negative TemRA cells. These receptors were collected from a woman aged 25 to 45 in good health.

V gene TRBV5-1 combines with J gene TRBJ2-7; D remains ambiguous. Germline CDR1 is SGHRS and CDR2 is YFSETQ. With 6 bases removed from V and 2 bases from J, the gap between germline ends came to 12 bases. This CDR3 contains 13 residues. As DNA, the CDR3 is TGCGCCAGCACCCGCTATTACACCTACGAGCAGTACTTC. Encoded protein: CASTRYYTYEQYF.

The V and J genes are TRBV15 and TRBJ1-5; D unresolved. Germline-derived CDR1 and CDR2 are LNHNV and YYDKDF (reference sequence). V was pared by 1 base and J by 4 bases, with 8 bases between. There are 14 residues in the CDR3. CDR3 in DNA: TGTGCCACCAGCAGAGGTGAGGAGAATCAGCCCCAGCATTTT. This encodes CATSRGEENQPQHF.

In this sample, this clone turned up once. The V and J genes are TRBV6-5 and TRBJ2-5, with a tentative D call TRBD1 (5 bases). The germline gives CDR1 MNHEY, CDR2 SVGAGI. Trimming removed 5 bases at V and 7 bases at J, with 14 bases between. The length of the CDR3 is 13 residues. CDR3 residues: CASSKAPQGTQYF. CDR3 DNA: TGTGCCAGCAGTAAGGCCCCCCAGGGGACCCAGTACTTC.

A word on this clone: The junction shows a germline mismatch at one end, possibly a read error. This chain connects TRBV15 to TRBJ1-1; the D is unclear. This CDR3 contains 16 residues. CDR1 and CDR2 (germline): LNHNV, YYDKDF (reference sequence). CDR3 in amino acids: CATSRELTDLNTEAFF. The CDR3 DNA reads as TGTGCCACCAGCCGAGAATTAACGGATCTGAACACTGAAGCTTTCTTT. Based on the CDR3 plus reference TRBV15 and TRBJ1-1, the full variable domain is DAMVIQNPRYQVTQFGKPVTLSCSQTLNHNVMYWYQQKSSQAPKLLFHYYDKDFNNEADTPDNFQSRRPNTSFCFLDIRSPGLGDTAMYLCATSRELTDLNTEAFFGQGTRLTVV.

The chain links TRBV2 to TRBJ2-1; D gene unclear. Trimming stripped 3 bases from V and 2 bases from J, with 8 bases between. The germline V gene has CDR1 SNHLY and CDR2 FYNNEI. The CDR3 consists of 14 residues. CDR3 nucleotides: TGTGCCAGCAGTGATGTAAGAACCTACAATGAGCAGTTCTTC. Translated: CASSDVRTYNEQFF.

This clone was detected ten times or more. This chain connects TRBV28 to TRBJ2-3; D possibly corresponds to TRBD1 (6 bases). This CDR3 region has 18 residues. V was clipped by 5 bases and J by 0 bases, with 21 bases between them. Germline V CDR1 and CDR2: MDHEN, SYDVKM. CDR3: CASSGGGFSLTSTDTQYF. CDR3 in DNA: TGTGCCAGCAGTGGTGGGGGCTTCTCTTTAACTAGCACAGATACGCAGTATTTT.

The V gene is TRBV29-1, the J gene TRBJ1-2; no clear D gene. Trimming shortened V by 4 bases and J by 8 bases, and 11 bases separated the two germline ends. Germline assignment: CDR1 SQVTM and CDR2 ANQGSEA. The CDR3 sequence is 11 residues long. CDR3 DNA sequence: TGCAGCGTTGCCTACGGGCCGGGCTACACCTTC. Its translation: CSVAYGPGYTF.

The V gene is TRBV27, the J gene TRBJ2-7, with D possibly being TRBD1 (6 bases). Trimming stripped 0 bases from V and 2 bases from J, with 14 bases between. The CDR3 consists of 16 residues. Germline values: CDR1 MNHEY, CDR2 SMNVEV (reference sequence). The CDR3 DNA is TGTGCCAGCAGTTTATCGTGGACAGCACCTACCTACGAGCAGTACTTC. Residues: CASSLSWTAPTYEQYF.

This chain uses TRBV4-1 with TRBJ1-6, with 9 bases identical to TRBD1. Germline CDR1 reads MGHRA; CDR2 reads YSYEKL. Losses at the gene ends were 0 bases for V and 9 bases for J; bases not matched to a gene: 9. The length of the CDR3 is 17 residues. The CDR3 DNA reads TGCGCCAGCAGCCAAGATACATACGGGACAGGGACTTCACCCCTCCACTTT. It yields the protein CASSQDTYGTGTSPLHF.

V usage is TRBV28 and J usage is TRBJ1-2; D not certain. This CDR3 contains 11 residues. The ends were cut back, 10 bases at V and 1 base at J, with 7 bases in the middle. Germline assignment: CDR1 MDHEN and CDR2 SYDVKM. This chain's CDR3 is CATRLNYGYTF. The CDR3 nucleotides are TGTGCCACTCGACTTAACTATGGCTACACCTTC.

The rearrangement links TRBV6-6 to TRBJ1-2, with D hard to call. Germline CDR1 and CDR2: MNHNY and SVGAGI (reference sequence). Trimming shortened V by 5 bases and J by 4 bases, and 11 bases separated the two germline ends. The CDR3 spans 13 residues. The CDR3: CASSDTEFYGYTF. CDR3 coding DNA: TGTGCCAGCAGTGACACAGAGTTCTATGGCTACACCTTC.

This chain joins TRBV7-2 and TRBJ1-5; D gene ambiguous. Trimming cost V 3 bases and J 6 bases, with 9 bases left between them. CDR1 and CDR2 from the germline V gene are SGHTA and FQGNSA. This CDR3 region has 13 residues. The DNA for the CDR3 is TGTGCCAGCAGCTTCTCAGGAAGTCAGCCCCAGCATTTT. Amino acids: CASSFSGSQPQHF.

The CDR3 loop is CASRLSGSSYEQYF. The CDR3 region has the DNA TGTGCCAGCAGACTAAGCGGGAGTTCCTACGAGCAGTACTTC. This chain links TRBV27 with TRBJ2-7; the match to TRBD2 covers 8 bases. Germline lookup yields CDR1 MNHEY and CDR2 SMNVEV (reference sequence). V gave up 6 bases and J gave up 1 base; unmatched junction bases: 5. This CDR3 spans 14 amino acids.

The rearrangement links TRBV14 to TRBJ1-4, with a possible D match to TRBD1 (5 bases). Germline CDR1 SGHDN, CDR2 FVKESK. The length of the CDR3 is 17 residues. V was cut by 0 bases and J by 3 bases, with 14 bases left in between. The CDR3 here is CASSQEPGLEANEKLFF. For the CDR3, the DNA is TGTGCCAGCAGCCAAGAACCGGGGCTGGAAGCTAATGAAAAACTGTTTTTT.

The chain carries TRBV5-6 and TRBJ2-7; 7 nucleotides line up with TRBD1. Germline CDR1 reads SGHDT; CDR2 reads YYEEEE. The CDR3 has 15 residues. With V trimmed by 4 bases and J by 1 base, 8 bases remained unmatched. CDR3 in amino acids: CASSPFYRGSYEQYF. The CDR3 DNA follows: TGTGCCAGCAGCCCGTTTTACAGGGGTTCCTACGAGCAGTACTTC.

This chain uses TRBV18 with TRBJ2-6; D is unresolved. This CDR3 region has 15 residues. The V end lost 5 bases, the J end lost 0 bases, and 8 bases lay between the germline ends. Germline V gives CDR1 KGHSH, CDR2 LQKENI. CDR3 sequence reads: CASSGVASGANVLTF. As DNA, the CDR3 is TGTGCCAGCTCAGGGGTAGCCTCTGGGGCCAACGTCCTGACTTTC. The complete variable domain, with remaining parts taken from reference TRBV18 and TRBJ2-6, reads NAGVMQNPRHLVRRRGQEARLRCSPMKGHSHVYWYRQLPEEGLKFMVYLQKENIIDESGMPKERFSAEFPKEGPSILRIQQVVRGDSAAYFCASSGVASGANVLTFGAGSRLTVL.